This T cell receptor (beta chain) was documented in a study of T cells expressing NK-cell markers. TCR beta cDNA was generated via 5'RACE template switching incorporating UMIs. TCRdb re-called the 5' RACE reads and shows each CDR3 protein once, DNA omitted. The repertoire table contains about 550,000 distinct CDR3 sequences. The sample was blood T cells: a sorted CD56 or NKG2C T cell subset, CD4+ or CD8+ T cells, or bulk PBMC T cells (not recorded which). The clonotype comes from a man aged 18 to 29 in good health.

The CDR3 here is CSAKRRASGYYEQYF. The chain joins TRBV20-1 to TRBJ2-7; TCRdb's assignment of TRBD2 cannot be checked, as there is no DNA. This CDR3 has 15 residues. Germline V gene lookup returns CDR1 DFQATT and CDR2 SNEGSKA (reference sequence).